These T cell receptor beta chains were read from a single sample in a study of CD8+ T cells in alopecia areata. The protocol was immunoSEQ multiplex PCR, while the TCRdb copy is restricted to in-frame clones and leaves out a portion. The repertoire holds roughly 150,000 clones, with more than 45% as singletons. The specimen was CD8+ T cells sorted from blood, collected at week 0. The receptors derive from a human donor with alopecia areata. Both conserved end residues are part of each CDR3. D genes are given only for firm matches. Clone sizes are given selectively: once, few, many, or a class where the clone is expanded.

cdr3_aa	cdr3_nt	clone_size	d_call	v_call	j_call
CAWSGPRPDTQYF	TGTGCCTGGAGTGGTCCGAGACCAGATACGCAGTATTTT	few	-	TRBV30	TRBJ2-3
CASSDRNEQYF	TGTGCCAGCAGCGACCGGAACGAGCAGTACTTC	-	-	TRBV7-8	TRBJ2-7
CASSSRGYEQYF	TGTGCCAGCAGCTCCCGGGGGTACGAGCAGTACTTC	-	-	TRBV7-9	TRBJ2-7
CSVRVQGYTF	TGCAGCGTTAGGGTGCAGGGCTACACCTTC	-	-	TRBV29-1	TRBJ1-2
CASSVAHPSSGANVLTF	TGTGCCAGCAGCGTAGCTCATCCAAGCTCTGGGGCCAACGTCCTGACTTTC	once	-	TRBV9	TRBJ2-6
CASSLVADGYTF	TGTGCCAGCAGCTTAGTAGCAGATGGCTACACCTTC	-	-	TRBV11-2	TRBJ1-2
CSVDGEEQNPYEQYF	TGCAGCGTTGATGGGGAGGAACAGAACCCCTACGAGCAGTACTTC	-	-	TRBV29-1	TRBJ2-7
CASSSQRTGGGYEQYF	TGTGCCAGCAGCTCCCAAAGAACAGGGGGAGGATACGAGCAGTACTTC	-	TRBD1	TRBV7-9	TRBJ2-7
CASSLLDREGQYEQFF	TGTGCCAGCAGCTTACTGGACAGGGAGGGGCAATATGAGCAGTTCTTC	-	-	TRBV11-2	TRBJ2-1
CASSQLGDTQYF	TGTGCCAGCAGCCAACTCGGAGATACGCAGTATTTT	-	-	TRBV13	TRBJ2-3
CATSRGGQSNQPQHF	TGTGCCACCAGCAGGGGTGGACAGAGCAATCAGCCCCAGCATTTT	few	-	TRBV15	TRBJ1-5
CAWSVSVPTEAFF	TGTGCCTGGAGTGTTTCGGTCCCCACTGAAGCTTTCTTT	few	-	TRBV30	TRBJ1-1
CAWSRGGLDEQFF	TGTGCCTGGAGTCGGGGAGGGTTGGATGAGCAGTTCTTC	-	TRBD2	TRBV30	TRBJ2-1
CASSLPPDTQYF	TGTGCCAGCAGCTTGCCCCCAGATACGCAGTATTTT	few	-	TRBV5-4	TRBJ2-3
CATSRDSTENTEAFF	TGTGCCACCAGCAGAGATAGTACTGAGAACACTGAAGCTTTCTTT	-	-	TRBV15	TRBJ1-1
CASSLDGEAQYF	TGTGCCAGCAGCTTAGACGGGGAGGCGCAGTACTTC	-	-	TRBV11-2	TRBJ2-7
CASIPGRTELPPRGANTEAFF	TGTGCCAGCATCCCAGGACGGACTGAGTTACCACCGCGGGGGGCGAACACTGAAGCTTTCTTT	-	-	TRBV7-8	TRBJ1-1
CSARDDYGYTF	TGCAGTGCTAGAGATGACTATGGCTACACCTTC	-	-	TRBV20-1	TRBJ1-2
CASSQSGGARRHEQFF	TGTGCCAGCAGCCAGAGCGGGGGGGCTCGGAGGCATGAGCAGTTCTTC	few	TRBD2	TRBV7-9	TRBJ2-1
CASEGGYMNTEAFF	TGTGCCAGCGAAGGGGGATACATGAACACTGAAGCTTTCTTT	-	-	TRBV2	TRBJ1-1
CASSGGTDPYEQYF	TGTGCCAGCAGCGGTGGGACAGACCCCTACGAGCAGTACTTC	-	TRBD1	TRBV9	TRBJ2-7
CAWWGGDFTEAFF	TGTGCCTGGTGGGGAGGGGATTTCACTGAAGCTTTCTTT	-	-	TRBV30	TRBJ1-1
CSVVDPLRPDTQYF	TGCAGCGTTGTGGACCCCTTACGTCCAGATACGCAGTATTTT	-	-	TRBV29-1	TRBJ2-3
CASSLRSSGANVLTF	TGTGCCAGCAGCTTAAGGAGCTCTGGGGCCAACGTCCTGACTTTC	-	-	TRBV7-6	TRBJ2-6